Listed here are 12 T cell receptor beta chains from one sample, sequenced in a study of blood T cell repertoires in COVID-19. Profiled with immunoSEQ multiplex PCR; TCRdb holds only in-frame clones, not every one. The repertoire includes fewer than 85,000 clones, roughly 80% of them detected once, and over 15% sits in the top ten. Material: peripheral blood. The receptors shown here come from a woman aged 60 to 75 with acute or convalescent COVID-19.

The chain links TRBV2 to TRBJ1-1; 8 nucleotides line up with TRBD1. Germline values: CDR1 SNHLY, CDR2 FYNNEI. V was clipped by 8 bases and J by 5 bases; unmatched bases: 7. There are 13 residues in the CDR3. The CDR3 coding sequence is TGTGCCAGCCAAGGACAGGGTGGGACTGAAGCTTTCTTT. Amino acids: CASQGQGGTEAFF.

This chain uses TRBV11-2 with TRBJ1-2; maybe TRBD1 (5 bases). The length of the CDR3 is 14 residues. Per the germline V gene, CDR1 is SGHAT and CDR2 is FQNNGV. Trimming removed 2 bases at V and 7 bases at J, with 14 bases between. The chain's CDR3 is CASSLPGEGGGYTF. The CDR3 DNA reads as TGTGCCAGCAGCTTACCGGGGGAGGGAGGTGGCTACACCTTC.

This chain links TRBV14 with TRBJ2-2; D not resolved. This CDR3 region has 16 residues. The V end was cut by 1 base, the J end by 1 base, with 10 bases between. Germline loops: CDR1 SGHDN, CDR2 FVKESK. The CDR3 loop reads CASSQVTQMNTGELFF. CDR3 DNA: TGTGCCAGCAGCCAAGTAACCCAGATGAACACCGGGGAGCTGTTTTTT. Looking up the rest from reference TRBV14 and TRBJ2-2 gives the full variable domain: EAGVTQFPSHSVIEKGQTVTLRCDPISGHDNLYWYRRVMGKEIKFLLHFVKESKQDESGMPNNRFLAERTGGTYSTLKVQPAELEDSGVYFCASSQVTQMNTGELFFGEGSRLTVL.

The chain combines TRBV7-2 with TRBJ1-2, with 11 bases aligning to TRBD1. The V segment lost 5 bases and the J segment 5 bases; nucleotides outside the gene matches: 7. This CDR3 has 15 residues. CDR1 is SGHTA and CDR2 is FQGNSA in the germline V gene. CDR3 nucleotide sequence: TGTGCCAGCAGCCTCACGGACAGGGGGCGATATGGCTACACCTTC. This codes for CASSLTDRGRYGYTF.

The V gene is TRBV19, the J gene TRBJ1-1; 7 bases map to TRBD1. Trimming at V came to 7 bases and at J to 5 bases, leaving 16 bases not matched to a gene. Germline assignment: CDR1 LNHDA and CDR2 SQIVND (reference sequence). This CDR3 contains 16 residues. Here the CDR3 reads CASTLGQANFATEAFF. The CDR3 DNA reads TGTGCCAGTACCCTCGGACAGGCGAACTTCGCAACTGAAGCTTTCTTT.

The chain links TRBV7-3 to TRBJ2-2; 7 positions match TRBD1. Germline values: CDR1 SGHTA, CDR2 FQGTGA. This CDR3 spans 17 amino acids. The J segment lost 1 base and the V segment lost 5 bases, leaving 10 bases of the junction unmatched. The CDR3, as DNA: TGTGCCAGCAGCCTACGTCCCGGGACAGAGAACACCGGGGAGCTGTTTTTT. Its translation: CASSLRPGTENTGELFF.

This rearrangement joins TRBV6-2 or TRBV6-3 to TRBJ1-1, with TRBD1 identical over 7 bases. V was pared by 5 bases and J by 1 base, with 7 bases of the junction left unmatched. The CDR3 has 15 amino acids. Germline V gives CDR1 MNHEY, CDR2 SVGEGT. The CDR3 spells CASSPGGPTNTEAFF. The CDR3 region has the DNA TGTGCCAGCAGTCCAGGGGGACCTACGAACACTGAAGCTTTCTTT.

The V gene is TRBV18, the J gene TRBJ1-2; 9 positions match TRBD1. The CDR3 runs to 13 residues. Germline loops: CDR1 KGHSH, CDR2 LQKENI. Trimming took 3 bases from V and 9 from J; bases not matched to a gene: 5. In nucleotides, the CDR3 is TGTGCCAGCTCACCCGGGACAGGGACAAGCTACACCTTC. Encoded protein: CASSPGTGTSYTF.

The chain joins TRBV4-1 to TRBJ2-2; D possibly corresponds to TRBD2 (5 bases). V was shortened by 4 bases and J by 7 bases, with 13 bases between the two germline ends. CDR3 length: 14 residues. CDR1 is MGHRA and CDR2 is YSYEKL in the germline V gene. CDR3 amino acids: CASSRELGVGELFF. For the CDR3, the DNA is TGCGCCAGCAGCCGAGAACTAGGTGTCGGGGAGCTGTTTTTT.

The J gene is TRBJ1-4, the V gene TRBV30, with unresolved D. CDR3 length: 14 residues. From germline, CDR1 is GTSNPN and CDR2 SVGIG (reference sequence). V was clipped by 0 bases and J by 3 bases, with 8 bases between them. The CDR3 spells CAWSVGVSNEKLFF. DNA of the CDR3: TGTGCCTGGAGTGTGGGAGTTTCTAATGAAAAACTGTTTTTT.

The chain carries TRBV9 and TRBJ1-3; 9 positions match TRBD1. The CDR3 length is 16 residues. Trimming cost V 4 bases and J 2 bases; bases outside gene matches: 7. Germline V lookup: CDR1 SGDLS, CDR2 YYNGEE. CDR3 in DNA: TGTGCCAGCAGCACCCAGGGACAGGGAACTGGAAACACCATATATTTT. Protein: CASSTQGQGTGNTIYF.

The rearrangement joins TRBV5-1 to TRBJ2-2; D remains ambiguous. Germline V gives CDR1 SGHRS, CDR2 YFSETQ. The CDR3 loop spans 19 amino acids. V gave up 0 bases and J gave up 1 base, with 19 bases separating them. CDR3 sequence (DNA): TGCGCCAGCAGCTTGGATGAAGGAAGCGCGCGTTTGAACACCGGGGAGCTGTTTTTT. Translated: CASSLDEGSARLNTGELFF.